The present T cell receptor beta chain was sequenced within a study of T cell repertoires in cytomegalovirus infection. For the study at large: Public TCR beta signature analysis indicated the presence of both CMV infection and matching HLA type. Study-level points and caveats: What dominated the ex vivo response were HLA-C-restricted CMV-specific TCR beta clonotypes.

At least ten counts were recorded for this clonotype. Its specificity is unknown. TCRdb re-analysed the reads in MiXCR, keeping a single row per CDR3 protein. The data hold roughly 280,000 distinct CDR3 sequences, with around 8.7% observed a single time. Germline CDR1 and CDR2: LNHDA and SQIVND (reference sequence). V shed 5 bases and J 5 bases; nucleotides not matched to a gene: 5. CDR3 size: 14 residues. The chain links TRBV19 to TRBJ1-5; 8 bases agree with TRBD1. The receptor comes from a human donor in good health (CMV status not recorded). Some clones in this sample may be carry-over from other donors' samples. The sequencing sample was made of PBMCs. CDR3 nucleotides: TGTGCCAGTAGTGAGGACAGGGTCGATCAGCCCCAGCATTTT. Residues: CASSEDRVDQPQHF. The complete variable domain, with remaining parts taken from reference TRBV19 and TRBJ1-5, reads DGGITQSPKYLFRKEGQNVTLSCEQNLNHDAMYWYRQDPGQGLRLIYYSQIVNDFQKGDIAEGYSVSREKKESFPLTVTSAQKNPTAFYLCASSEDRVDQPQHFGDGTRLSIL.